The 17 T cell receptor beta chains below were found in one sample sequenced in a study of blood T cells in healthy people across ages. A sample-barcoded 5' primer and a J-beta primer mix were used in a second PCR of roughly 6 to 11 cycles. In TCRdb, the 5' RACE reads were re-called with MiXCR into one record per CDR3 protein. In the table there are about 1.7 million distinct CDR3 sequences, 28% of which are singletons. The sequenced material came from blood. Receptors originate from a woman in her twenties or thirties in good health.

This clonotype was observed at least ten times. The rearrangement joins TRBV6-5 to TRBJ2-7; unclear D gene. The CDR3 has 15 amino acids. Trimming took off 0 bases at V and 0 bases at J, with 9 bases between the two ends. Per the germline V gene, CDR1 is MNHEY and CDR2 is SVGAGI. CDR3 sequence reads: CASSYSTDGSYEQYF. The CDR3 DNA sequence: TGTGCCAGCAGTTACTCGACGGACGGCTCCTACGAGCAGTACTTC.

This clonotype was seen only a few times. The gene calls are TRBV20-1 and TRBJ2-3, with TRBD2 matching over 10 bases. CDR1 and CDR2 from the germline V gene are DFQATT and SNEGSKA (reference sequence). Trimming at V came to 3 bases and at J to 1 base, leaving 10 bases not matched to a gene. The CDR3 has 17 residues. Here the CDR3 DNA reads TGCAGTGCTAGGGCCTCTAGCGGGAGTCTTCGCACAGATACGCAGTATTTT. Translating it yields CSARASSGSLRTDTQYF.

To note about this clonotype: A read error is likely, as this CDR3 ends without the conserved phenylalanine or tryptophan. The chain recombines TRBV7-2 with TRBJ2-4, with 10 bases matching TRBD2. The germline V gene encodes CDR1 SGHTA and CDR2 FQGNSA. The CDR3 runs to 17 residues. The ends lost 5 bases at V and 1 base at J; junction bases unmatched: 8. The CDR3 here is CASSISGRGVAKNIQYL. Here the CDR3 DNA reads TGTGCCAGCAGCATAAGCGGGAGGGGGGTGGCCAAAAACATTCAGTACCTC.

This clonotype was seen a handful of times. The chain recombines TRBV27 with TRBJ1-1, with D perhaps matching TRBD1 (5 bases). CDR3 size: 15 residues. The V and J ends lost 1 base and 3 bases respectively, with 12 bases between them. Germline-derived CDR1 and CDR2 are MNHEY and SMNVEV (reference sequence). As DNA, the CDR3 is TGTGCCAGCAGTTTATTAAGGGGACGGGACACTGAAGCTTTCTTT. Its protein is CASSLLRGRDTEAFF.

This clonotype was seen only a few times. The CDR3 region is CASSLVWAGANSPLHF. CDR3 DNA sequence: TGTGCCAGCAGCCTCGTGTGGGCAGGGGCAAATTCACCCCTCCACTTT. The chain combines TRBV5-5 with TRBJ1-6; TRBD1 is a possible D gene (6 bases). The V end was cut by 4 bases, the J end by 7 bases, with 18 bases between. The CDR3 loop spans 16 amino acids. Germline-derived CDR1 and CDR2 are SGHKS and YYEKEE (reference sequence).

This clonotype occurred a few times. The chain combines TRBV20-1 with TRBJ2-7; a possible D gene is TRBD1 (5 bases). Germline CDR1 reads DFQATT; CDR2 reads SNEGSKA (reference sequence). V gave up 6 bases and J gave up 6 bases, with 21 bases separating them. This CDR3 has 14 amino acids. The CDR3 DNA sequence: TGCAGTGCCCGAAGGGGCGGTCTCGCCTCCGAGCAGTACTTC. This sequence encodes CSARRGGLASEQYF.

The rearrangement joins TRBV5-1 to TRBJ2-5, with D perhaps TRBD2 (6 bases). The V end was cut by 2 bases, the J end by 11 bases, with 22 bases between. This CDR3 has 15 residues. CDR1 is SGHRS, CDR2 YFSETQ, per germline. The CDR3 is CASSFTAGIDNEQYF. Here the CDR3 DNA reads TGCGCCAGCAGCTTTACAGCGGGTATAGACAATGAGCAGTACTTC.

V usage is TRBV3-1 and J usage is TRBJ1-6; unclear D gene. The length of the CDR3 is 17 residues. Trimming stripped 6 bases from V and 0 bases from J, with 15 bases between. CDR1 and CDR2 from the germline V gene are LGHDT and YNNKEL (reference sequence). Written as DNA, the CDR3 is TGTGCCAGCAGGATGGGTTGGACCAGCTCCTATAATTCACCCCTCCACTTT. This translates into CASRMGWTSSYNSPLHF. Based on the CDR3 plus reference TRBV3-1 and TRBJ1-6, the full variable domain is DTAVSQTPKYLVTQMGNDKSIKCEQNLGHDTMYWYKQDSKKFLKIMFSYNNKELIINETVPNRFSPKSPDKAHLNLHINSLELGDSAVYFCASRMGWTSSYNSPLHFGNGTRLTVT.

This clonotype was seen a handful of times. The chain uses TRBV3-1 and TRBJ1-1; D is unresolved. The CDR3 loop spans 12 amino acids. The germline gives CDR1 LGHDT, CDR2 YNNKEL (reference sequence). Trimming removed 1 base at V and 3 bases at J, with 3 bases between. For the CDR3, the DNA is TGTGCCAGCAGCCAAGCGGACACTGAAGCTTTCTTT. Its protein product is CASSQADTEAFF.

The chain carries TRBV7-9 and TRBJ2-7, with 9 bases matching TRBD1. Looked up from germline, CDR1 is SEHNR and CDR2 is FQNEAQ (reference sequence). V shed 3 bases and J 4 bases; nucleotides not matched to a gene: 7. The CDR3 is 15 residues long. The CDR3 is CASSFPGTGFYEQYF. The CDR3 region has the DNA TGTGCCAGCAGCTTTCCCGGGACAGGGTTTTACGAGCAGTACTTC.

This clonotype was observed many times. The chain recombines TRBV29-1 with TRBJ2-4; D perhaps matches TRBD2 (6 bases). Germline loops: CDR1 SQVTM, CDR2 ANQGSEA. V was shortened by 7 bases and J by 4 bases, with 17 bases between the two germline ends. The CDR3 loop spans 14 amino acids. In nucleotides, the CDR3 is TGCAGCGCGTATTTGATAGCGGCAAAAAACATTCAGTACTTC. Residues: CSAYLIAAKNIQYF.

In its sample, this clonotype was seen a few times. The chain couples TRBV7-9 to TRBJ2-7, with a possible D match to TRBD2 (5 bases). Trimming removed 4 bases at V and 9 bases at J, with 16 bases between. This CDR3 region has 13 residues. The germline V gene encodes CDR1 SEHNR and CDR2 FQNEAQ (reference sequence). As DNA, the CDR3 is TGTGCCAGCAGCTCCTGGACTTTCGCCGGGCAGTACTTC. Translated: CASSSWTFAGQYF. The full variable domain, completed using reference TRBV7-9 and TRBJ2-7, is DTGVSQNPRHKITKRGQNVTFRCDPISEHNRLYWYRQTLGQGPEFLTYFQNEAQLEKSRLLSDRFSAERPKGSFSTLEIQRTEQGDSAMYLCASSSWTFAGQYFGPGTRLTVT.

The rearrangement links TRBV4-1 to TRBJ1-2; 10 nucleotides line up with TRBD1. Germline lookup yields CDR1 MGHRA and CDR2 YSYEKL. V trimming: 3 bases; J trimming: 10 bases; junction bases outside the gene matches: 8. The CDR3 is 14 residues long. Here the CDR3 DNA reads TGCGCCAGCAGCCAGACCGGGACAGGGGTGGACTACACCTTC. Translated: CASSQTGTGVDYTF.

This clonotype was counted a single time. The chain has TRBV5-1 and TRBJ2-5, with 7 bases fitting TRBD2. CDR1 is SGHRS, CDR2 YFSETQ, per germline. V gave up 0 bases and J gave up 11 bases; unmatched junction bases: 10. The CDR3 contains 14 residues. The CDR3: CASSLDGGGYKQYF. The CDR3 nucleotides are TGCGCCAGCAGCTTGGATGGGGGGGGATACAAGCAGTACTTC.

Concerning this clonotype itself: A read error may explain this, as a much larger clone is one base away. V and J are TRBV29-1 and TRBJ2-4; TRBD1 might be the D (7 bases). The CDR3 spans 12 residues. Germline loops: CDR1 SQVTM, CDR2 ANQGSEA. V lost 7 bases, J lost 13 bases, and 20 bases lay in between. This chain's CDR3 is CSAGDSLLEQYF. CDR3 in DNA: TGCAGCGCGGGGGACAGCCTCCTGGAGCAGTACTTC.

The V gene is TRBV7-2, the J gene TRBJ2-4; D might be TRBD2 (6 bases). The J call may be in error: the DNA end matches TRBJ2-7 better. CDR1 and CDR2 (germline): SGHTA, FQGNSA. The CDR3 totals 13 residues. Here the CDR3 DNA reads TGTGCCAGCAGTCGAGGACTAATCCCCGAGCAGTACTTC. Its translation is CASSRGLIPEQYF.

As for this clonotype: This sequence may be a read error, since a much larger clone differs from it by one base. J is TRBJ2-7 and V is TRBV6-1; 8 bases are shared with TRBD1. Germline V gene sequence: CDR1 MNHNS, CDR2 SASEGT. The CDR3 extends over 13 amino acids. Here the CDR3 DNA reads TGTGCCGGCAGTTGGACAGGGACCTACGAGCAGTACTTC. Protein sequence: CAGSWTGTYEQYF.